This T cell receptor (beta chain) is drawn from a study of blood T cell repertoires in COVID-19. The length of the CDR3 is 15 residues. Trimming pared 0 bases from V and 3 bases from J, leaving 10 bases between. From germline, CDR1 is SGDLS and CDR2 YYNGEE. TCRdb's table, derived via immunoSEQ multiplex PCR, lists solely in-frame clones and lacks some. The table has a few hundred thousand clones, 70% to 90% seen once. The J gene is TRBJ1-3, the V gene TRBV9; a possible D gene is TRBD1 (5 bases). The sequenced material came from peripheral blood. This receptor was obtained from a woman in her 30s with COVID-19, enrolled during active disease. CDR3 sequence: CASSVVGGIGNTIYF. Here the CDR3 DNA reads TGTGCCAGCAGCGTAGTCGGGGGAATTGGAAACACCATATATTTT.